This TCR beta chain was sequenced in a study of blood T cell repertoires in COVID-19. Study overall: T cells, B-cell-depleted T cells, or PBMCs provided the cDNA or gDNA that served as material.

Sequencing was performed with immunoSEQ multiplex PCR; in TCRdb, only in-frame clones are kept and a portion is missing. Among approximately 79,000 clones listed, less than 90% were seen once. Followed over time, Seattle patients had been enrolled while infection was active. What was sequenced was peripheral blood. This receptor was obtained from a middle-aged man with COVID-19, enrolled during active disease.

This CDR3 is CASSFQRGNNEQFF. The CDR3 DNA follows: TGTGCCAGCAGCTTCCAAAGGGGAAACAATGAGCAGTTCTTC. The gene calls are TRBV7-2 and TRBJ2-1; D perhaps matches TRBD1 (5 bases). V was trimmed by 3 bases and J by 5 bases, leaving 11 bases between them. The germline gives CDR1 SGHTA, CDR2 FQGNSA. The CDR3 spans 14 residues.